The 3 T cell receptor beta chains below all came from one sample that was sequenced in a study of cytomegalovirus exposure and HLA in healthy donors (dated by TCRdb to 2017 to 2019). Library preparation employed the immunoSEQ multiplex PCR assay. TCRdb mirrors the immuneACCESS table, restricted to in-frame sequences. Some clones are absent from its copies; in checked studies, under half trace to an unresolved V gene, and the reason for the others is unknown. Within this sample are some 84,000 clones, with approximately 91% of them counted one time only. The biggest ten clones account for less than 2.5% of the sample. Sequences were obtained from PBMCs. Receptors originate from a man younger than 40 in good health and CMV-seronegative.

In DNA form, the CDR3 reads TGTGCCAGCTCGCCGGACACTCTCCAGCCCCAGCATTTT. Protein sequence: CASSPDTLQPQHF. The chain has TRBV18 and TRBJ1-5, with D tentatively TRBD1 (5 bases). Germline V gene data show CDR1 as KGHSH and CDR2 as LQKENI. V was cut by 6 bases and J by 7 bases, with 13 bases left in between. This CDR3 spans 13 amino acids.

J is TRBJ1-2 and V is TRBV11-2, with 9 bases that match TRBD1. Trimming at V came to 5 bases and at J to 8 bases, leaving 12 bases not matched to a gene. The length of the CDR3 is 15 residues. From germline, CDR1 is SGHAT and CDR2 FQNNGV. The CDR3 region has the DNA TGTGCCAGCAGCCCGTTTAGGGACAGGGAGTACGGCTACACCTTC. Translated, it gives CASSPFRDREYGYTF.

In nucleotides, the CDR3 is TGTGCCAGCAGACCCGGTCGGACAGGGTCCTATCAGCCCCAGCATTTT. Amino acid sequence: CASRPGRTGSYQPQHF. The chain combines TRBV21-1 with TRBJ1-5; TRBD1 is taken as the D call from the table, unchecked against the DNA. TRBV21-1 is described as a pseudogene. CDR3 length: 16 residues.